The rows below give T cell receptor beta chains drawn from one sample of a study of metastatic and nonmetastatic thyroid tumors. MiXCR reprocessed the PCR reads for TCRdb. This table has about 35,000 clones, under 40% appearing once. The source material was tumor tissue. All receptors derive from a female donor with papillary thyroid cancer or a benign thyroid nodule (not recorded which). Some clones in this sample may be carry-over from other donors' samples. The CDR3 runs from the conserved cysteine through the conserved F or W. The order of the fields is J gene, D gene, V gene, clone size, CDR3 DNA, CDR3 protein. The D gene is left open where the match is weak. Rows may omit the clone size; those that give it use once, few, many or a size class.

J gene: TRBJ2-1
D gene: -
V gene: TRBV28
clone size: few
CDR3 DNA: TGTGCCAGCAGTTTAGAGGAGGGGTTGGGATACAATGATCAGTTCTTC
CDR3 protein: CASSLEEGLGYNDQFF

J gene: TRBJ1-2
D gene: -
V gene: TRBV12-3/TRBV12-4
clone size: few
CDR3 DNA: TGTGCCAGCAGCTCGGGACGGCAGTCCCTCTATGGCTACACCTTC
CDR3 protein: CASSSGRQSLYGYTF

J gene: TRBJ1-2
D gene: TRBD1
V gene: TRBV3-1
clone size: -
CDR3 DNA: TGTGCCAGCAGCCAAGAACCGGGACAGGGGACTGGCTACACCTTC
CDR3 protein: CASSQEPGQGTGYTF

J gene: TRBJ2-7
D gene: -
V gene: TRBV27
clone size: -
CDR3 DNA: TGTGCCAGCAGTTTGCAGGGGAAAAGCCCCGAGCAGTACTTC
CDR3 protein: CASSLQGKSPEQYF

J gene: TRBJ2-7
D gene: -
V gene: TRBV12-3/TRBV12-4
clone size: many
CDR3 DNA: TGTGCCAGCAGCCCCTCCTACGGTGGTGACGAGCAGTACTTC
CDR3 protein: CASSPSYGGDEQYF

J gene: TRBJ2-1
D gene: -
V gene: TRBV6-4
clone size: few
CDR3 DNA: TGTGCCAGCAGTGTCGCGGACAACAATGAGCAGTTCTTC
CDR3 protein: CASSVADNNEQFF

J gene: TRBJ2-7
D gene: -
V gene: TRBV27
clone size: -
CDR3 DNA: TGTGCCAGCCCCCCCGGGGGATCCTACGAGCAGTACTTC
CDR3 protein: CASPPGGSYEQYF

J gene: TRBJ1-5
D gene: -
V gene: TRBV19
clone size: -
CDR3 DNA: TGTGCCAGTAGTACGCCACAGGCGGTCCTTAATCAGCCCCAGCATTTT
CDR3 protein: CASSTPQAVLNQPQHF

J gene: TRBJ2-5
D gene: TRBD2
V gene: TRBV6-2/TRBV6-3
clone size: -
CDR3 DNA: TGTGCCAGCACCCTAGCGGGAGCAGAGACCCAGTACTTC
CDR3 protein: CASTLAGAETQYF

J gene: TRBJ2-3
D gene: -
V gene: TRBV6-2/TRBV6-3
clone size: -
CDR3 DNA: TGTGCCAGCAGTTACGGGGCGCCGGCAGATACGCAGTATTTT
CDR3 protein: CASSYGAPADTQYF

J gene: TRBJ2-2
D gene: -
V gene: TRBV11-3
clone size: -
CDR3 DNA: TGTGCCAGCAGCCGGGACGGCCCCACCGGGGAGCTGTTTTTT
CDR3 protein: CASSRDGPTGELFF

J gene: TRBJ2-2
D gene: -
V gene: TRBV27
clone size: -
CDR3 DNA: TGTGCCAGCAGTGTCTCAATTGATACCGGGGAGCTGTTTTTT
CDR3 protein: CASSVSIDTGELFF

J gene: TRBJ1-4
D gene: -
V gene: TRBV4-1
clone size: -
CDR3 DNA: TGCGCCAGCAGCCAAATGGGCCTCGTTCGATGGGAAAAACTGTTTTTT
CDR3 protein: CASSQMGLVRWEKLFF

J gene: TRBJ2-5
D gene: TRBD2
V gene: TRBV9
clone size: once
CDR3 DNA: TGTGCCAGCAGCGCGACTAGCGGGAGTAGTCTAGCGGAGACCCAGTACTTC
CDR3 protein: CASSATSGSSLAETQYF

J gene: TRBJ1-1
D gene: TRBD1
V gene: TRBV10-2
clone size: few
CDR3 DNA: TGCGCCAGCACCGGGACAGGGAACACTGAAGCTTTCTTT
CDR3 protein: CASTGTGNTEAFF

J gene: TRBJ2-7
D gene: TRBD1
V gene: TRBV11-3
clone size: few
CDR3 DNA: TGTGCCAGCAGCTCCGGGACAGGGGTATACGAGCAGTACTTC
CDR3 protein: CASSSGTGVYEQYF

J gene: TRBJ1-1
D gene: -
V gene: TRBV7-8
clone size: -
CDR3 DNA: TGTGCCAGCAGCTTAGTTGGGCCGTACACTGAAGCTTTCTTT
CDR3 protein: CASSLVGPYTEAFF

J gene: TRBJ2-1
D gene: TRBD2
V gene: TRBV12-3/TRBV12-4
clone size: -
CDR3 DNA: TGTGCCAGCAGTTTTTCGGGAGGCAATGAGCAGTTCTTC
CDR3 protein: CASSFSGGNEQFF

J gene: TRBJ2-5
D gene: TRBD2
V gene: TRBV30
clone size: -
CDR3 DNA: TGTGCCTGGAGTGAGGCTAGCGGGAGTAAGACCCAGTACTTC
CDR3 protein: CAWSEASGSKTQYF

J gene: TRBJ1-2
D gene: -
V gene: TRBV6-5
clone size: -
CDR3 DNA: TGTGCCAGCAGTTACGGGGGGAATAGCTATGGCTACACCTTC
CDR3 protein: CASSYGGNSYGYTF

J gene: TRBJ2-5
D gene: -
V gene: TRBV9
clone size: -
CDR3 DNA: TGTGCCAGCAGCGTAGGACCTTTCGGAGCACCTCAAGAGACCCAGTACTTC
CDR3 protein: CASSVGPFGAPQETQYF

J gene: TRBJ1-6
D gene: -
V gene: TRBV20-1
clone size: -
CDR3 DNA: TGCAGTGCTAGGGGGGGGAGGAATTCACCCCTCCACTTT
CDR3 protein: CSARGGRNSPLHF

J gene: TRBJ1-6
D gene: -
V gene: TRBV2
clone size: few
CDR3 DNA: TGTGCCAGCAGTGTTGGAGTCCAATATTCACCCCTCCACTTT
CDR3 protein: CASSVGVQYSPLHF

J gene: TRBJ1-2
D gene: -
V gene: TRBV20-1
clone size: -
CDR3 DNA: TGCAGTGCTAGAGAGGGCCTAAAGGCGGGGGGCTACACCTTC
CDR3 protein: CSAREGLKAGGYTF

J gene: TRBJ2-1
D gene: -
V gene: TRBV2
clone size: few
CDR3 DNA: TGTGCCAGCAGCCAAGCAGATGAGCAGTTCTTC
CDR3 protein: CASSQADEQFF

J gene: TRBJ1-1
D gene: -
V gene: TRBV2
clone size: -
CDR3 DNA: TGTGCCAGCCGGAACACTGAAGCTTTCTTT
CDR3 protein: CASRNTEAFF

J gene: TRBJ2-7
D gene: -
V gene: TRBV30
clone size: -
CDR3 DNA: TGTGCCTGGAGTGTCGGGGCCTACGAGCAGTACTTC
CDR3 protein: CAWSVGAYEQYF

J gene: TRBJ2-7
D gene: TRBD2
V gene: TRBV6-1
clone size: -
CDR3 DNA: TGTGCCAGCACTAGCGGGTCTTCCTACGAGCAGTACTTC
CDR3 protein: CASTSGSSYEQYF

J gene: TRBJ1-2
D gene: -
V gene: TRBV19
clone size: -
CDR3 DNA: TGTGCCAGTAGTATAGATCAATACGGGGACAATGGCTACACCTTC
CDR3 protein: CASSIDQYGDNGYTF

J gene: TRBJ2-1
D gene: TRBD2
V gene: TRBV11-2
clone size: once
CDR3 DNA: TGTGCCAGCAGCACAACCGGGACTAGCGGGAGCCTAAATGAGCAGTTCTTC
CDR3 protein: CASSTTGTSGSLNEQFF

J gene: TRBJ1-6
D gene: -
V gene: TRBV6-4
clone size: few
CDR3 DNA: TGTGCCAGCAGTGACTCGTTGGGCAAACCCCTCCACTTT
CDR3 protein: CASSDSLGKPLHF